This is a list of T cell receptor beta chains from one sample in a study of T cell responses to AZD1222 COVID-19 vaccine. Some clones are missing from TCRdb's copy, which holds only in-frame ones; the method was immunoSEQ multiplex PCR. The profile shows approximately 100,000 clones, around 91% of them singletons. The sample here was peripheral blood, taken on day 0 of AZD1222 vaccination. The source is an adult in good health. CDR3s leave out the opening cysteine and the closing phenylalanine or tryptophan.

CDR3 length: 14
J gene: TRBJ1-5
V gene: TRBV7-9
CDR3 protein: ASSRTGGGNRQPQH

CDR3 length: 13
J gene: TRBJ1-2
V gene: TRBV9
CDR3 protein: ASSVEATERYGYT

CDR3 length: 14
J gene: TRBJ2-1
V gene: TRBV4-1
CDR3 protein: ASSQVGGATYNEQF

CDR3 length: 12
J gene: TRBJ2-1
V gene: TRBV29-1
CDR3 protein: SVEDGSGRDEQF

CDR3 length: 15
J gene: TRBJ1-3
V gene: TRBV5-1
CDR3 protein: ASSSAGDKPTANTIY

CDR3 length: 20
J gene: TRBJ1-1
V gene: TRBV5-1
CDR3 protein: ASSLVPISETRRHPMNTEAF

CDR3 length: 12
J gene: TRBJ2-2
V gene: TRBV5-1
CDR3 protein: ASSYDGGPGELF

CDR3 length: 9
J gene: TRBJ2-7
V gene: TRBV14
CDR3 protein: ASSHGGEQY

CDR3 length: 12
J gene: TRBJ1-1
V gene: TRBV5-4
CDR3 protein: ASSSGGWNTEAF

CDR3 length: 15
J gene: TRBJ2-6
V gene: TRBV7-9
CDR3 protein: ASSLQFRGSGANVLT

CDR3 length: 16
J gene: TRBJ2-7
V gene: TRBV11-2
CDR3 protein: ASSPGLAGGLSSYEQY

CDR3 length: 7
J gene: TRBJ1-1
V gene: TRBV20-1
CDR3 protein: SANTEAF

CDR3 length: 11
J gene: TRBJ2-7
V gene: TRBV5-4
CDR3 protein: ASSLTNSYEQY

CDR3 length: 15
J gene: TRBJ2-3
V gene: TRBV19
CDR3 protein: ASSRGPSGGTTDTQY

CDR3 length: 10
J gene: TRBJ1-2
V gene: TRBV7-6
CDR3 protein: ASSSTGNGYT